The 15 T cell receptor beta chains below come from one sample, sequenced in a study of T cell changes during pregnancy in multiple sclerosis. The repertoire was sequenced with immunoSEQ multiplex PCR; TCRdb's copy has only in-frame clones and lacks some. The sample lists fewer than 85,000 clones, nearly 95% occurring once. The sample in question was peripheral blood, obtained in the second trimester of pregnancy. The receptor set was obtained from a female donor with multiple sclerosis, enrolled in a pregnancy study.

The chain employs TRBV7-9 and TRBJ1-2; tentative D call: TRBD1 (6 bases). V dropped 4 bases and J dropped 6 bases, with 12 bases sitting between them. Germline-derived CDR1 and CDR2 are SEHNR and FQNEAQ (reference sequence). This CDR3 spans 13 amino acids. In nucleotides, the CDR3 is TGTGCCAGCAGCTCCCAGGGGAGTGATGGCTACACCTTC. It is translated as CASSSQGSDGYTF.

This clone appeared a single time. The chain joins TRBV28 to TRBJ1-1; TRBD1 matches 7 bases. The J segment lost 1 base and the V segment lost 4 bases, leaving 3 bases of the junction unmatched. This CDR3 has 14 residues. Germline CDR1 and CDR2: MDHEN and SYDVKM. The CDR3 reads CASSSGGRNTEAFF. In DNA form, the CDR3 reads TGTGCCAGCAGTTCAGGGGGTCGGAACACTGAAGCTTTCTTT.

The rearrangement joins TRBV9 to TRBJ2-1; 8 bases align to TRBD2. Looked up from germline, CDR1 is SGDLS and CDR2 is YYNGEE. V was pared by 3 bases and J by 3 bases, with 2 bases of the junction left unmatched. This CDR3 comprises 14 residues. The CDR3 region has the DNA TGTGCCAGCAGCGGTAGCGGGATCTACAATGAGCAGTTCTTC. It is translated as CASSGSGIYNEQFF.

The table lists this clone with a count of one. The chain uses TRBV9 and TRBJ2-1; D is possibly TRBD2 (6 bases). CDR1 is SGDLS and CDR2 is YYNGEE in the germline V gene. The V gene lost 6 bases and the J gene lost 8 bases, with 18 bases spanning the gap. CDR3 length: 14 residues. The CDR3 coding sequence is TGTGCCAGCACCCGAGTAGGAGGGAGCCATGAGCAGTTCTTC. As protein: CASTRVGGSHEQFF. Combining the CDR3 with reference TRBV9 and TRBJ2-1 gives the whole variable domain DSGVTQTPKHLITATGQRVTLRCSPRSGDLSVYWYQQSLDQGLQFLIQYYNGEERAKGNILERFSAQQFPDLHSELNLSSLELGDSALYFCASTRVGGSHEQFFGPGTRLTVL.

The V gene is TRBV27, the J gene TRBJ2-7, with 9 bases fitting TRBD1. This CDR3 has 15 residues. Unmatched junction bases numbered 6, after V lost 5 bases and J lost 1 base. CDR1 MNHEY and CDR2 SMNVEV come from the germline V gene (reference sequence). The CDR3 here is CASSTPGQGSYEQYF. Here the CDR3 DNA reads TGTGCCAGCAGTACACCGGGACAGGGTTCCTACGAGCAGTACTTC.

This clone appeared once. The J gene is TRBJ2-7, the V gene TRBV5-1; D is perhaps TRBD2 (6 bases). The CDR3 consists of 15 residues. The V and J ends lost 5 bases and 0 bases respectively, with 15 bases between them. Per the germline V gene, CDR1 is SGHRS and CDR2 is YFSETQ. The CDR3 DNA sequence: TGCGCCAGCAGTCCCGGGACCGGGAGCTCCTACGAGCAGTACTTC. This translates into CASSPGTGSSYEQYF.

The V gene is TRBV11-2, the J gene TRBJ2-2, with D unresolved. The CDR3 loop spans 12 amino acids. The germline CDR1 and CDR2 sequences are SGHAT and FQNNGV. V was trimmed by 5 bases and J by 5 bases, leaving 6 bases between them. The DNA of the CDR3 is TGTGCCAGCAGCCCCAGAACCGGGGAGCTGTTTTTT. This sequence encodes CASSPRTGELFF.

V is TRBV5-4 and J is TRBJ2-3; 7 positions agree with TRBD2. The J segment lost 1 base and the V segment lost 3 bases, leaving 5 bases of the junction unmatched. The CDR3 extends over 15 amino acids. The V gene's germline CDR1 is SGHNT and CDR2 YYREEE (reference sequence). As DNA, the CDR3 is TGTGCCAGCAGCTCCAGCGGGGCCCGCACAGATACGCAGTATTTT. Protein sequence: CASSSSGARTDTQYF.

This clone was seen a single time. The chain links TRBV27 to TRBJ2-1; no clear D gene. The CDR3 is made up of 12 amino acids. V was trimmed by 7 bases and J by 4 bases, leaving 8 bases between them. Germline-derived CDR1 and CDR2 are MNHEY and SMNVEV (reference sequence). The CDR3 protein is CASTGSYNEQFF. CDR3 DNA: TGTGCCAGCACGGGTAGTTACAATGAGCAGTTCTTC.

This clone has a handful of counts. The chain couples TRBV30 to TRBJ1-1, with 7 positions matching TRBD1. The J segment lost 1 base and the V segment lost 3 bases, leaving 11 bases of the junction unmatched. The CDR3 covers 16 residues. Germline values: CDR1 GTSNPN, CDR2 SVGIG (reference sequence). CDR3 bases: TGTGCCTGGAGGACCTTCCTCAGGGGGGCGAACACTGAAGCTTTCTTT. Translated, it gives CAWRTFLRGANTEAFF.

The CDR3 DNA reads as TGTGCCAGCAGCCCTACTAGTGGGTTTAACACCGGGGAGCTGTTTTTT. It yields the protein CASSPTSGFNTGELFF. The chain has TRBV7-3 and TRBJ2-2; possible D gene TRBD2, 5 bases. The V end was cut by 5 bases, the J end by 2 bases, with 15 bases between. The CDR3 contains 16 residues. CDR1 SGHTA and CDR2 FQGTGA come from the germline V gene.

This rearrangement joins TRBV7-9 to TRBJ1-1; 7 bases line up with TRBD1. The CDR3 sequence is 19 residues long. The junction had 15 bases not matched to a gene; V was cut back by 1 base and J by 1 base. The V gene's germline CDR1 is SEHNR and CDR2 FQNEAQ (reference sequence). In nucleotides, the CDR3 is TGTGCCAGCAGCTTAGAAGGCAGGACCCCGGGACAGCAGAACACTGAAGCTTTCTTT. Encoded protein: CASSLEGRTPGQQNTEAFF.

This clone was seen only a few times. The chain joins TRBV30 to TRBJ1-3; TRBD1 might be the D (6 bases). The germline V gene encodes CDR1 GTSNPN and CDR2 SVGIG (reference sequence). The germline V and J ends were trimmed by 3 bases and 4 bases, with 19 bases remaining between them. The CDR3 has 16 amino acids. Here the CDR3 DNA reads TGTGCCTGGAGCCCGATCGGACAGACAGGCGGAAACACCATATATTTT. This translates into CAWSPIGQTGGNTIYF.

This chain joins TRBV30 and TRBJ2-2, with 15 bases fitting TRBD2. The CDR3 is 20 amino acids. The germline V gene has CDR1 GTSNPN and CDR2 SVGIG (reference sequence). V lost 2 bases and J lost 5; bases outside the gene matches: 15. The CDR3 region is CAWSYTTPGLAGGPTGELFF. The DNA of the CDR3 is TGTGCCTGGAGTTATACGACCCCTGGACTAGCGGGAGGGCCTACCGGGGAGCTGTTTTTT.

The V call is TRBV2, the J call TRBJ2-2, with D perhaps matching TRBD2 (5 bases). Germline V gene data show CDR1 as SNHLY and CDR2 as FYNNEI. V dropped 8 bases and J dropped 7 bases, with 11 bases sitting between them. CDR3 length: 12 residues. The CDR3 sequence: CASVRGLGELFF. The CDR3 DNA follows: TGTGCCAGCGTCCGGGGTCTCGGGGAGCTGTTTTTT.